The clone carrying this T cell receptor beta chain was seen many times. The sample is drawn from a study of spatial heterogeneity in lung cancer. TCRdb recomputed calls from the 5' RACE reads with MiXCR, one row per CDR3 protein. This sample yields tens of thousands of distinct CDR3 sequences, of which 10% to 15% are seen a single time; about 4.6% belongs to the top ten. Time point: sample taken at primary tumor resection. Whole RNA obtained from tumor, nontumor lung or frozen PBMC underwent sequencing without sorting. Trimming removed 3 bases from V and 4 bases from J, with 9 bases in between. Germline V gene sequence: CDR1 KGHSH, CDR2 LQKENI. CDR3 length: 13 residues.

The sample here was PBMCs, taken at surgery. This chain uses TRBV18 with TRBJ2-5; possibly TRBD1 or TRBD2 for D (5 bases each). This receptor was identified in a male donor with early-stage non-small cell lung cancer. The CDR3 loop is CASSPRDGETQYF. The CDR3, as DNA: TGTGCCAGCTCACCCCGGGACGGAGAGACCCAGTACTTC.